Listed here are 17 T cell receptor beta chains from one sample, sequenced in a study of blood T cell repertoires in COVID-19. Sequenced by immunoSEQ multiplex PCR; TCRdb stores in-frame clones only, minus some. The sample yields just under 350,000 clones, around 83% seen once. The sequenced sample was peripheral blood. The source of these receptors is a man in his thirties or forties with active or convalescent COVID-19.

The rearrangement links TRBV6-6 to TRBJ1-2, with D perhaps TRBD1 (5 bases). Germline loops: CDR1 MNHNY, CDR2 SVGAGI (reference sequence). The ends were cut back, 2 bases at V and 8 bases at J, with 18 bases in the middle. The CDR3 sequence is 15 residues long. CDR3 residues: CASSYRAQGSGGYTF. CDR3 DNA sequence: TGTGCCAGCAGTTACCGAGCGCAGGGCTCTGGGGGCTACACCTTC.

The gene calls are TRBV3-1 (or the pseudogene TRBV3-2) and TRBJ2-5; tentatively, D is TRBD1 (5 bases). The V and J ends lost 0 bases and 1 base respectively, with 12 bases between them. This CDR3 comprises 16 residues. Germline V lookup: CDR1 LGHDT, CDR2 YNNKEL (reference sequence). The CDR3 region is CASSQDLQGFQETQYF. CDR3 DNA sequence: TGTGCCAGCAGCCAAGATCTCCAGGGTTTCCAAGAGACCCAGTACTTC.

The chain carries TRBV27 and TRBJ1-1, with TRBD1 matching 9 bases. J was trimmed by 1 base and V by 4 bases; bases with no gene match: 7. The CDR3 runs to 16 residues. Per germline, CDR1 MNHEY and CDR2 SMNVEV (reference sequence). CDR3 bases: TGTGCCAGCAGTTCAGACAGGGGGATAGGGAACACTGAAGCTTTCTTT. This translates into CASSSDRGIGNTEAFF.

The chain's CDR3 is CASSESGTSQTQYF. As DNA, the CDR3 is TGTGCCAGCAGTGAGTCCGGGACATCCCAGACCCAGTACTTC. The V gene is TRBV25-1, the J gene TRBJ2-5, with D tentatively TRBD1 (6 bases). Trimming shortened V by 3 bases and J by 6 bases, and 14 bases separated the two germline ends. The length of the CDR3 is 14 residues. The germline V gene encodes CDR1 MGHDK and CDR2 SYGVNS.

The rearrangement joins TRBV4-1 to TRBJ2-3; TRBD2 matches at 7 bases. This CDR3 spans 16 amino acids. J was trimmed by 3 bases and V by 1 base; bases with no gene match: 7. Germline CDR1 reads MGHRA; CDR2 reads YSYEKL. The CDR3, as DNA: TGCGCCAGCAGCCAAGTACCGGGAGGAAAGACAGATACGCAGTATTTT. As protein: CASSQVPGGKTDTQYF.

This chain joins TRBV11-2 and TRBJ1-5, with D possibly matching TRBD1 (5 bases). The CDR3 contains 16 residues. Trimming took 5 bases from V and 3 from J, leaving 17 bases between them. Germline lookup yields CDR1 SGHAT and CDR2 FQNNGV. The CDR3 is CASSQDSAANNQPQHF. The CDR3 DNA reads TGTGCCAGCAGCCAAGACAGCGCAGCAAACAATCAGCCCCAGCATTTT.

This clone was detected only a few times. V gene TRBV12-3 or TRBV12-4 combines with J gene TRBJ1-2; D not certain. The CDR3 spans 13 residues. V lost 2 bases and J 5 bases, leaving 9 bases between the germline ends. The CDR3 nucleotides are TGTGCCAGCAGTTTATTGGCGGAATATGGCTACACCTTC. Its translation: CASSLLAEYGYTF.

This chain links TRBV3-1 (or the pseudogene TRBV3-2) with TRBJ1-2, with a possible D match to TRBD1 (6 bases). CDR3 size: 14 residues. Trimming removed 3 bases from V and 8 bases from J, with 16 bases in between. CDR1 LGHDT and CDR2 YNNKEL come from the germline V gene (reference sequence). CDR3 bases: TGTGCCAGCAGCCACAGGTTCGACCAGGGGGGCTACACCTTC. Its protein is CASSHRFDQGGYTF.

This clone was observed a handful of times. The chain recombines TRBV19 with TRBJ2-1, with 14 bases identical to TRBD2. Germline V gene data show CDR1 as LNHDA and CDR2 as SQIVND (reference sequence). With 5 bases clipped from V and 15 bases from J, the junction kept 6 bases outside the gene matches. The CDR3 is made up of 13 amino acids. CDR3 sequence reads: CASSSGLAGVVFF. The CDR3 bases are TGTGCCAGTAGTTCGGGACTAGCGGGAGTGGTGTTCTTC.

The chain is built from TRBV5-1 and TRBJ2-1; 12 nucleotides match TRBD2. Germline assignment: CDR1 SGHRS and CDR2 YFSETQ. The J segment lost 9 bases and the V segment lost 1 base, leaving 5 bases of the junction unmatched. The CDR3 totals 15 residues. The CDR3 coding sequence is TGCGCCAGCAGCTTGACTAGCGGGGGGTCGAGTGAGCAGTTCTTC. Amino acid sequence: CASSLTSGGSSEQFF.

This chain connects TRBV30 to TRBJ2-2; 10 bases align to TRBD2. CDR3 length equals 14 residues. CDR1 is GTSNPN and CDR2 is SVGIG in the germline V gene (reference sequence). Unmatched junction bases numbered 9, after V lost 8 bases and J lost 6 bases. DNA for the CDR3: TGTGCCAGACCTAGCGGGAGTGCTTCCGGGGAGCTGTTTTTT. Its protein product is CARPSGSASGELFF.

Here the CDR3 reads CASSSYRVGTEAFF. The CDR3, as DNA: TGTGCCAGCAGTTCCTACAGGGTCGGCACTGAAGCTTTCTTT. The chain joins TRBV6-6 to TRBJ1-1; D perhaps matches TRBD1 (6 bases). Trimming stripped 4 bases from V and 4 bases from J, with 13 bases between. This CDR3 has 14 amino acids. CDR1 and CDR2 (germline): MNHNY, SVGAGI (reference sequence).

The rearrangement joins TRBV6-6 to TRBJ1-2; D is unresolved. The CDR3 has 13 amino acids. Germline V gene data show CDR1 as MNHNY and CDR2 as SVGAGI (reference sequence). V dropped 6 bases and J dropped 3 bases, with 11 bases sitting between them. CDR3 sequence reads: CASRSLQYYGYTF. The CDR3 nucleotides read TGTGCCAGCAGGTCGCTGCAGTACTATGGCTACACCTTC.

J is TRBJ2-1 and V is TRBV24-1; 7 nucleotides match TRBD1. CDR3 length: 15 residues. V lost 4 bases, J lost 7 bases, and 9 bases stayed unmatched. Per the germline V gene, CDR1 is KGHDR and CDR2 is SFDVKD. CDR3 sequence: CATSDRRQGSNEQFF. The CDR3 bases are TGTGCCACCAGTGACCGTCGACAGGGATCAAATGAGCAGTTCTTC.

V is TRBV5-1 and J is TRBJ1-1, with 8 bases that match TRBD1. The CDR3 consists of 14 residues. Germline V lookup: CDR1 SGHRS, CDR2 YFSETQ. With V trimmed by 3 bases and J by 5 bases, 6 bases remained unmatched. Here the CDR3 reads CASSSGQGGTEAFF. The CDR3 bases are TGCGCCAGCAGCTCCGGACAGGGTGGGACTGAAGCTTTCTTT.

The V call is TRBV4-1, the J call TRBJ2-3; maybe TRBD2 (6 bases). V was trimmed by 4 bases and J by 2 bases, leaving 19 bases between them. The CDR3 consists of 17 residues. Germline V gene sequence: CDR1 MGHRA, CDR2 YSYEKL. DNA for the CDR3: TGCGCCAGCAGCCGCGAAGGGCGGGGATCTCCCACAGATACGCAGTATTTT. Protein product: CASSREGRGSPTDTQYF.

The chain combines TRBV4-2 with TRBJ1-5; the D gene is possibly TRBD1 (5 bases). The germline CDR1 and CDR2 sequences are LGHNA and YNFKEQ. The V end was cut by 0 bases, the J end by 0 bases, with 9 bases between. The CDR3 is made up of 16 amino acids. The CDR3 coding sequence is TGTGCCAGCAGCCAAGAGGGGCCCTATAGCAATCAGCCCCAGCATTTT. It is translated as CASSQEGPYSNQPQHF.